Each of the 31 T cell receptor beta chains below was sequenced from the same sample in a study of immune evolution from preneoplasia to lung adenocarcinoma. Clones were read by immunoSEQ multiplex PCR, and TCRdb kept only the in-frame ones, dropping some. The sample contains 2,500 to 3,500 clones, around 86% of which appear only once. Source material: FFPE adjacent normal lung tissue. All receptors derive from a person aged 35-55 years with lung adenocarcinoma.

The J gene is TRBJ2-1, the V gene TRBV5-4; D may match TRBD1 or TRBD2 (5 bases each). The V end lost 2 bases, the J end lost 7 bases, and 16 bases lay between the germline ends. CDR3 length equals 15 residues. CDR1 and CDR2 from the germline V gene are SGHNT and YYREEE (reference sequence). The CDR3 nucleotides are TGTGCCAGCAGCTTTAACGGGCAGTGGGGGAATGAGCAGTTCTTC. Its protein product is CASSFNGQWGNEQFF.

This chain joins TRBV28 and TRBJ2-7; D not resolved. Between the trimmed V and J ends, which lost 10 bases and 3 bases, there was a span of 13 bases. Germline V lookup: CDR1 MDHEN, CDR2 SYDVKM. The CDR3 length is 12 residues. CDR3 loop: CATRSYGYEQYF. For the CDR3, the DNA is TGTGCCACCCGATCCTATGGCTACGAGCAGTACTTC.

The chain is built from TRBV9 and TRBJ2-7, with TRBD1 matching 8 bases. Losses at the gene ends were 3 bases for V and 3 bases for J; bases not matched to a gene: 8. This CDR3 has 15 residues. The V gene's germline CDR1 is SGDLS and CDR2 YYNGEE. CDR3 sequence reads: CASSASQGVVYEQYF. The DNA of the CDR3 is TGTGCCAGCAGCGCGTCACAGGGGGTGGTCTACGAGCAGTACTTC.

This clone was recorded only once. V usage is TRBV9 and J usage is TRBJ2-5; 7 bases fit TRBD1. V shed 4 bases and J 1 base; nucleotides not matched to a gene: 13. The CDR3 extends over 17 amino acids. CDR1 is SGDLS, CDR2 YYNGEE, per germline. CDR3 DNA: TGTGCCAGCAGCCCTCGTAAAGGGGGCCGTATCCAAGAGACCCAGTACTTC. Protein sequence: CASSPRKGGRIQETQYF.

This clone was found once. The gene calls are TRBV6-5 and TRBJ2-7, with D possibly TRBD2 on 5 matching bases. The V and J ends lost 0 bases and 1 base respectively, with 10 bases between them. The length of the CDR3 is 15 residues. CDR1 and CDR2 from the germline V gene are MNHEY and SVGAGI. CDR3 nucleotides: TGTGCCAGCAGTTACTCTAGCAGCGGATCCTACGAGCAGTACTTC. Its translation is CASSYSSSGSYEQYF.

This clone showed up just a few times. CDR3 residues: CASSANVEREETQYF. The DNA for the CDR3 is TGTGCCAGCAGTGCTAACGTGGAGAGAGAAGAGACCCAGTACTTC. The chain is built from TRBV6-4 and TRBJ2-5; D not certain. The CDR3 loop spans 15 amino acids. The ends were cut back, 4 bases at V and 3 bases at J, with 15 bases in the middle. Germline lookup yields CDR1 MRHNA and CDR2 SNTAGT.

The chain combines TRBV6-1 with TRBJ1-4; D not resolved. The length of the CDR3 is 15 residues. Germline CDR1 MNHNS, CDR2 SASEGT. Trimming pared 8 bases from V and 8 bases from J, leaving 21 bases between. CDR3 in amino acids: CASQKDGRKEEKLFF. CDR3 sequence (DNA): TGTGCCAGCCAAAAGGATGGGAGAAAGGAGGAAAAACTGTTTTTT.

The chain recombines TRBV28 with TRBJ2-1, with a tentative D call TRBD2 (7 bases). Trimming cost V 3 bases and J 3 bases, with 12 bases left between them. This CDR3 region has 15 residues. Germline lookup yields CDR1 MDHEN and CDR2 SYDVKM. This chain's CDR3 is CASSFTGRDYNEQFF. The CDR3, as DNA: TGTGCCAGCAGTTTTACAGGGAGGGACTACAATGAGCAGTTCTTC.

The chain uses TRBV10-3 and TRBJ1-5, with D uncertain. The CDR3 length is 16 residues. Germline V lookup: CDR1 ENHRY, CDR2 SYGVKD. The ends were cut back, 3 bases at V and 4 bases at J, with 16 bases in the middle. DNA of the CDR3: TGTGCCATCAGTGAAACGTCACTTAAGAGAAATCAGCCCCAGCATTTT. Encoded protein: CAISETSLKRNQPQHF.

The V and J genes are TRBV27 and TRBJ1-2; D is possibly TRBD1 (5 bases). Trimming stripped 9 bases from V and 0 bases from J, with 20 bases between. Germline-derived CDR1 and CDR2 are MNHEY and SMNVEV (reference sequence). The CDR3 runs to 16 residues. The CDR3 here is CARGPQNKYPNYGYTF. As DNA, the CDR3 is TGTGCCAGGGGACCACAGAACAAATACCCTAACTATGGCTACACCTTC.

The chain carries TRBV10-1 and TRBJ2-1; 7 bases are shared with TRBD2. The germline V gene has CDR1 WNHNN and CDR2 SYGVQD (reference sequence). The CDR3 length is 16 residues. V gave up 0 bases and J gave up 5 bases; unmatched junction bases: 7. In DNA, the CDR3 is TGCGCCAGCAGTGAGTCAGGAGCTAGCGGAGACAATGAGCAGTTCTTC. Translated, it gives CASSESGASGDNEQFF.

This chain joins TRBV7-8 and TRBJ1-1; D gene ambiguous. The length of the CDR3 is 14 residues. Germline values: CDR1 SGHVS, CDR2 FQNEAQ. V was clipped by 5 bases and J by 3 bases, with 13 bases between them. CDR3: CASSERVGYTEAFF. The CDR3 nucleotides are TGTGCCAGCAGCGAAAGGGTGGGGTACACTGAAGCTTTCTTT. Complete variable domain (other parts from reference TRBV7-8 and TRBJ1-1): GAGVSQSPRYKVAKRGQDVALRCDPISGHVSLFWYQQALGQGPEFLTYFQNEAQLDKSGLPSDRFFAERPEGSVSTLKIQRTQQEDSAVYLCASSERVGYTEAFFGQGTRLTVV.

The chain has TRBV6-6 and TRBJ2-7; 12 positions agree with TRBD1. Looked up from germline, CDR1 is MNHNY and CDR2 is SVGAGI (reference sequence). The trim removed 6 bases at V and 6 bases at J, leaving 6 bases unmatched. The CDR3 spans 14 residues. The CDR3 bases are TGTGCCAGCAGCCGGGGACAGGGGGCAAGCGAGCAGTACTTC. Encoded protein: CASSRGQGASEQYF.

In this sample, this clone turned up a few times. The V and J genes are TRBV4-3 and TRBJ1-5, with a possible D match to TRBD1 (5 bases). CDR1 is LGHNA, CDR2 YSLEER, per germline. The length of the CDR3 is 17 residues. Trimming stripped 4 bases from V and 2 bases from J, with 18 bases between. Here the CDR3 reads CASSRSLQEMGNQPQHF. CDR3 nucleotides: TGCGCCAGCAGCCGGTCTTTACAGGAGATGGGCAATCAGCCCCAGCATTTT.

This clone was counted a single time. The rearrangement uses TRBV6-5 and TRBJ1-2, with 11 bases aligning to TRBD1. There are 15 residues in the CDR3. CDR1 MNHEY and CDR2 SVGAGI come from the germline V gene. After removal of 2 bases from V and 5 bases from J, the junction contained 4 bases not matched to a gene. Here the CDR3 DNA reads TGTGCCAGCAGTTACATAGGGACAGGGGGATATGGCTACACCTTC. This encodes CASSYIGTGGYGYTF.

The chain has TRBV10-1 and TRBJ2-2; no clear D. This CDR3 has 13 residues. V was pared by 3 bases and J by 3 bases, with 5 bases between. In germline, CDR1 is WNHNN, CDR2 SYGVQD (reference sequence). CDR3 sequence: CASSDRDTGELFF. CDR3 nucleotide sequence: TGCGCCAGCAGTGATAGGGACACCGGGGAGCTGTTTTTT.

The genes are TRBV6-6 and TRBJ2-3; 7 bases agree with TRBD1. The CDR3 length is 15 residues. Trimming removed 2 bases from V and 0 bases from J; junction bases left unmatched: 2. The germline V gene has CDR1 MNHNY and CDR2 SVGAGI (reference sequence). This CDR3 is CASSYQGQSTDTQYF. CDR3 bases: TGTGCCAGCAGTTACCAGGGACAGAGCACAGATACGCAGTATTTT.

The chain uses TRBV2 and TRBJ2-3; perhaps TRBD2 as D (6 bases). V was cut by 5 bases and J by 4 bases, with 10 bases left in between. Germline V gives CDR1 SNHLY, CDR2 FYNNEI. The CDR3 sequence is 13 residues long. CDR3 protein: CASSSRLADTQYF. The CDR3 DNA sequence: TGTGCCAGCAGTTCCCGACTAGCAGATACGCAGTATTTT.

The chain has TRBV6-1 and TRBJ1-2; D unresolved. V lost 2 bases and J lost 2, with 12 bases in between. Germline assignment: CDR1 MNHNS and CDR2 SASEGT. The CDR3 contains 15 residues. This chain's CDR3 is CASSERVIGNYGYTF. For the CDR3, the DNA is TGTGCCAGCAGTGAAAGGGTAATAGGGAACTATGGCTACACCTTC.

This clone is large within its sample. The rearrangement uses TRBV15 and TRBJ2-3; TRBD2 aligns across 11 bases. CDR1 LNHNV and CDR2 YYDKDF come from the germline V gene (reference sequence). The CDR3 is 17 residues long. Trimming at V came to 0 bases and at J to 0 bases, leaving 2 bases not matched to a gene. CDR3 DNA: TGTGCCACCAGCAGAGATCTAGCGGGGGGTAGCACAGATACGCAGTATTTT. Translating it yields CATSRDLAGGSTDTQYF.

This chain uses TRBV7-2 with TRBJ2-7, with 13 nucleotides matching TRBD2. Germline V gene sequence: CDR1 SGHTA, CDR2 FQGNSA. CDR3 length: 14 residues. V dropped 4 bases and J dropped 4; count of bases not matched to a gene: 1. The CDR3 loop is CASSSGLAGYEQYF. As DNA, the CDR3 is TGTGCCAGCAGCTCGGGACTAGCGGGGTACGAGCAGTACTTC.

In this sample, this clone turned up a few times. The gene calls are TRBV27 and TRBJ2-2; D gene uncertain. Trimming took 5 bases from V and 7 from J, leaving 5 bases between them. The CDR3 loop spans 11 amino acids. CDR1 is MNHEY and CDR2 is SMNVEV in the germline V gene (reference sequence). Written as DNA, the CDR3 is TGTGCCAGCAGTCCGGGCGGGGAGCTGTTTTTT. This encodes CASSPGGELFF.

This clone was detected only once. The rearrangement uses TRBV29-1 and TRBJ2-7, with 12 bases fitting TRBD2. V shed 6 bases and J 6 bases; nucleotides not matched to a gene: 12. This CDR3 has 15 residues. Germline V gene sequence: CDR1 SQVTM, CDR2 ANQGSEA. The CDR3 coding sequence is TGCAGCGTCCTAGGGCTAGCGGGAGGGCCGGGCGAGCAGTACTTC. This encodes CSVLGLAGGPGEQYF.

The chain couples TRBV30 to TRBJ1-5, with TRBD1 as a possible D gene (6 bases). Deletions cut 6 bases from V and 4 bases from J, with 13 bases between. The V gene's germline CDR1 is GTSNPN and CDR2 SVGIG (reference sequence). The CDR3 runs 13 residues. CDR3 protein: CACKQGINQPQHF. The CDR3 nucleotides are TGTGCCTGTAAACAGGGAATAAATCAGCCCCAGCATTTT. The whole variable domain, remainder taken from reference TRBV30 and TRBJ1-5, is SQTIHQWPATLVQPVGSPLSLECTVEGTSNPNLYWYRQAAGRGLQLLFYSVGIGQISSEVPQNLSASRPQDRQFILSSKKLLLSDSGFYLCACKQGINQPQHFGDGTRLSIL.

By sample share, this clone is large (0.1 to 1%). V gene TRBV7-3 combines with J gene TRBJ1-1; the D is unclear. The germline CDR1 and CDR2 sequences are SGHTA and FQGTGA. V lost 0 bases, J lost 1 base, and 3 bases lay in between. This CDR3 is built from 13 residues. The CDR3 reads CASSLTENTEAFF. DNA for the CDR3: TGTGCCAGCAGCTTAACAGAGAACACTGAAGCTTTCTTT.

The chain joins TRBV6-1 to TRBJ2-2; D remains unclear. CDR1 is MNHNS and CDR2 is SASEGT in the germline V gene. The germline V and J ends were trimmed by 4 bases and 4 bases, with 4 bases remaining between them. This CDR3 has 12 amino acids. The CDR3 nucleotides read TGTGCCAGCAGTGGGGTCACCGGGGAGCTGTTTTTT. Its translation is CASSGVTGELFF.

This clone was counted a single time. J is TRBJ1-1 and V is TRBV30, with D perhaps matching TRBD1 (5 bases). V was pared by 3 bases and J by 1 base, with 27 bases between. Germline assignment: CDR1 GTSNPN and CDR2 SVGIG (reference sequence). The CDR3 is 19 amino acids. The CDR3 DNA follows: TGTGCCTGGAGAGAGTTTATGGGCAGTTTCTTCGGACAGAACACTGAAGCTTTCTTT. Amino acids: CAWREFMGSFFGQNTEAFF.

This clone was counted a single time. V gene TRBV6-4 combines with J gene TRBJ2-1; D not resolved. V gave up 2 bases and J gave up 5 bases, with 7 bases separating them. Germline-derived CDR1 and CDR2 are MRHNA and SNTAGT. The CDR3 has 13 residues. The CDR3 protein is CASSDEANNEQFF. The DNA of the CDR3 is TGTGCCAGCAGTGACGAGGCAAACAATGAGCAGTTCTTC.

The gene calls are TRBV5-4 and TRBJ2-1; 12 bases align to TRBD2. This CDR3 has 17 residues. The germline V gene has CDR1 SGHNT and CDR2 YYREEE (reference sequence). J was trimmed by 2 bases and V by 1 base; bases with no gene match: 4. The CDR3 protein is CASSLSSGGATYNEQFF. As DNA, the CDR3 is TGTGCCAGCAGCTTGTCTAGCGGGGGGGCCACCTACAATGAGCAGTTCTTC.

The rearrangement joins TRBV5-1 to TRBJ2-1; a weak D match, TRBD2 (6 bases). The CDR3 has 14 residues. Germline CDR1 is SGHRS and CDR2 is YFSETQ. Trimming left V 7 bases short and J 5 bases short, with 16 bases between. The CDR3 protein is CASAPGLNDNEQFF. The CDR3 nucleotides read TGCGCCAGCGCCCCGGGACTCAACGACAATGAGCAGTTCTTC.

The chain joins TRBV18 to TRBJ2-7; D not certain. There are 11 residues in the CDR3. V was cut by 3 bases and J by 5 bases, with 5 bases left in between. The germline gives CDR1 KGHSH, CDR2 LQKENI. Here the CDR3 DNA reads TGTGCCAGCTCACCTAACCACGAGCAGTACTTC. It is translated as CASSPNHEQYF.